The clone carrying this T cell receptor (beta chain) is a singleton in its sample. The CDR3 loop spans 16 amino acids. CDR1 is SGHVS, CDR2 FQNEAQ, per germline. V lost 5 bases and J lost 2, with 17 bases in between. Original handling: Reference gene primer amplification gave estimated nucleated cell counts. The assay was immunoSEQ multiplex PCR, and TCRdb's table has in-frame clones only and misses some. Clone size and V and J calls were adopted from that table, with D and trimming inferred from the DNA. Of about 45,000 clones listed, 87% were seen once; the top ten hold 4.5% to 5%. The sample originates from a study of blood T cell repertoires in COVID-19. Across the study: Italy, Spain and the United States were the sources of the convalescent and acute COVID-19 samples. Sample material is recorded as cDNA or gDNA derived from T cells, B-cell-depleted T cells, or PBMCs.

This clonotype was sampled from a human donor in a cohort sampled during active COVID-19. Sequenced material: peripheral blood. This chain uses TRBV7-8 with TRBJ2-3; TRBD2 might be the D (5 bases). This chain's CDR3 is CASSQGLGKNTDTQYF. The CDR3 nucleotides read TGTGCCAGCAGCCAAGGACTGGGAAAGAACACAGATACGCAGTATTTT. Using reference TRBV7-8 and TRBJ2-3 for the parts outside the CDR3, the full variable domain is GAGVSQSPRYKVAKRGQDVALRCDPISGHVSLFWYQQALGQGPEFLTYFQNEAQLDKSGLPSDRFFAERPEGSVSTLKIQRTQQEDSAVYLCASSQGLGKNTDTQYFGPGTRLTVL.